This TCR beta chain was observed in a study of vaccination and CD4 T cells after COVID-19. V shed 3 bases, J shed 4 bases, and the junction held 3 bases outside the gene matches. Germline CDR1 SEHNR, CDR2 FQNEAQ (reference sequence). The CDR3 spans 14 residues. Cultured CD4+ T cell DNA underwent sequencing with the Oncomine TCR Beta short-read assay. TCRdb analysed the PCR reads with MiXCR anew, one entry per CDR3 protein. The table includes 9,000 to 9,500 distinct CDR3 sequences, 25% to 40% detected once. This clonotype was observed a handful of times. Its antigen remains unknown. The treatment: approximately nine-day PBMC culture with coronavirus spike peptide pools or control peptides (ViraFEST assay). According to the study, CD4+ T cells from the unexposed donor were gathered ahead of the COVID-19 pandemic (2011-2018).

This sequence was found in a human donor in good health. The chain joins TRBV7-9 to TRBJ1-2, with 9 nucleotides matching TRBD1. The material sequenced was CD4+ T cells from blood, cultured in vitro. CDR3 residues: CASSFRGQGYGYTF. In DNA form, the CDR3 reads TGTGCCAGCAGCTTTAGGGGACAGGGCTATGGCTACACCTTC.